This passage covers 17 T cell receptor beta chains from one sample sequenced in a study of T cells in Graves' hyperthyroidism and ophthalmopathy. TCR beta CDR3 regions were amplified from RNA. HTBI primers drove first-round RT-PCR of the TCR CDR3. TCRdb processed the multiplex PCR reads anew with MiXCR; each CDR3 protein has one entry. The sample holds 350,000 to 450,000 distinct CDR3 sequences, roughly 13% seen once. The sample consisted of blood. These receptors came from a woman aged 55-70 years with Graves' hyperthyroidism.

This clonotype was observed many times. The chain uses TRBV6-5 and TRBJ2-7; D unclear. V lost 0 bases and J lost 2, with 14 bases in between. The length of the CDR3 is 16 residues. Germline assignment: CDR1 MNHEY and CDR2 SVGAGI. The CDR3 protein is CASSYSPVRPPYEQYF. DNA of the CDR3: TGTGCCAGCAGTTACTCCCCGGTGAGGCCCCCCTACGAGCAGTACTTC.

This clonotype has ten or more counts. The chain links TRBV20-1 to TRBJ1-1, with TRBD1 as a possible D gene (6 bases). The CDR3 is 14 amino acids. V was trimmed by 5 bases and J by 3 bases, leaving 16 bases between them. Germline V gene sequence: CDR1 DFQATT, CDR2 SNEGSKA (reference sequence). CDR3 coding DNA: TGCAGTGCTTCCCGGGACACTGGGGACACTGAAGCTTTCTTT. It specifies CSASRDTGDTEAFF.

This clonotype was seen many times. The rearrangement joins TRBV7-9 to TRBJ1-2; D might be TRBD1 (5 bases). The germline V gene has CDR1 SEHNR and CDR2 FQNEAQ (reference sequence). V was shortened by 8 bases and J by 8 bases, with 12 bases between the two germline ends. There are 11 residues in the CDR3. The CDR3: CASGNGGGYTF. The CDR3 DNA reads TGTGCCAGCGGGAATGGGGGGGGCTACACCTTC.

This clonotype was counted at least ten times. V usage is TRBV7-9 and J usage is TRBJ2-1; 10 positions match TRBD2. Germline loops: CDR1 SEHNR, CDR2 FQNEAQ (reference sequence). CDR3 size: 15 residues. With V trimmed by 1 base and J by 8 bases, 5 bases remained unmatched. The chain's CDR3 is CASSLVSGRADEQFF. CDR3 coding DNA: TGTGCCAGCAGCTTAGTCAGCGGGAGGGCCGATGAGCAGTTCTTC.

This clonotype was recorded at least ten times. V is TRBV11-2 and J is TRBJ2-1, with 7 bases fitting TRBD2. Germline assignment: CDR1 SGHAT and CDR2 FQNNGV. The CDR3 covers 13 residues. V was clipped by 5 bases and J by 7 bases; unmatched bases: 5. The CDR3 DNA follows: TGTGCCAGCAGCCCTAGGGAGGGGAATGAGCAGTTCTTC. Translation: CASSPREGNEQFF.

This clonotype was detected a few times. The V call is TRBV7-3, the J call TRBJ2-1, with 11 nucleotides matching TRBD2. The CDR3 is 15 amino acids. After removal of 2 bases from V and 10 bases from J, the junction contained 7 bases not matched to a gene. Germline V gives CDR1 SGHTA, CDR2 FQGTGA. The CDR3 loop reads CASSLGLAGLGEQFF. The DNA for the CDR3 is TGTGCCAGCAGCTTAGGACTAGCGGGCTTAGGCGAGCAGTTCTTC.

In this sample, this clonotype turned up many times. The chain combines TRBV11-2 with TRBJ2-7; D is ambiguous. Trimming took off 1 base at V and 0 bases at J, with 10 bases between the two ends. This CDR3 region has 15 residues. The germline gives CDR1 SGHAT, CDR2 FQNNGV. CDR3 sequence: CASSLVVGHSYEQYF. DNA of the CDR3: TGTGCCAGCAGCTTAGTAGTCGGTCACTCCTACGAGCAGTACTTC.

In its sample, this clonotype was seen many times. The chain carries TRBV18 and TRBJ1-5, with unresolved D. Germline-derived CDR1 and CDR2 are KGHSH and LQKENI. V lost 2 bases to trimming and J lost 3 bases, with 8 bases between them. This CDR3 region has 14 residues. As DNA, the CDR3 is TGTGCCAGCTCACCAGGGCAGTTCAATCAGCCCCAGCATTTT. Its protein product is CASSPGQFNQPQHF.

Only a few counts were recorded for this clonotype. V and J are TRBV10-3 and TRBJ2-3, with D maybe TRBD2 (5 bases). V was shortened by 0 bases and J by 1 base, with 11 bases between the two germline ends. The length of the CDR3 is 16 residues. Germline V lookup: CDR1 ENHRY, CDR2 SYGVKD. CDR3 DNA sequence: TGTGCCATCAGTGAGTCGGGAGCGGTGGGCACAGATACGCAGTATTTT. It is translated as CAISESGAVGTDTQYF.

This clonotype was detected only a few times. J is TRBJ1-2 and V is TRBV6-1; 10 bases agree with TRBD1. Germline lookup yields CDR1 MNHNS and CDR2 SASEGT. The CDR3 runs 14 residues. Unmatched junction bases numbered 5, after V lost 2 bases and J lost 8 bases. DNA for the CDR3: TGTGCCAGCAGTGAATGGTGGGACAGGGGCGGCTACACCTTC. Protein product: CASSEWWDRGGYTF.

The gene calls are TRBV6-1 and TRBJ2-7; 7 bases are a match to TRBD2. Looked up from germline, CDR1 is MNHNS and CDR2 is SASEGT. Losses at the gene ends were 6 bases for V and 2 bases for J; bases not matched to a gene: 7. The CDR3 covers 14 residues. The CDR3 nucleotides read TGTGCCAGCAGGGCCTGGCGGGGGACCTACGAGCAGTACTTC. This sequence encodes CASRAWRGTYEQYF.

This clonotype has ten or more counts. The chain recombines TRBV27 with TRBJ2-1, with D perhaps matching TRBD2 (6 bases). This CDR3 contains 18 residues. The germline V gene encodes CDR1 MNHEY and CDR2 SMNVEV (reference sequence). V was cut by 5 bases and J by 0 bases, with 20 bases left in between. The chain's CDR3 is CASSTLADFFSSYNEQFF. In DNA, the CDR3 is TGTGCCAGCAGTACATTAGCGGATTTCTTCAGCTCCTACAATGAGCAGTTCTTC.

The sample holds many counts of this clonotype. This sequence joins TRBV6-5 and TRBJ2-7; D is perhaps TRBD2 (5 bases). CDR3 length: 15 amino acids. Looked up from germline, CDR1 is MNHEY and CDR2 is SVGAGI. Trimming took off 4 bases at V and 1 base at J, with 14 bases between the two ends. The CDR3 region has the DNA TGTGCCAGCAGTTCCTCCCCCGGCGGGTCCTACGAGCAGTACTTC. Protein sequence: CASSSSPGGSYEQYF.

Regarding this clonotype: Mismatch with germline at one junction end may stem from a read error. CDR3 amino acids: CAGSREPLYEQYF. The CDR3 bases are TGCGCCGGCAGCCGGGAGCCGTTATACGAGCAGTACTTC. The chain employs TRBV5-1 and TRBJ2-7, with D tentatively TRBD2 (6 bases). The CDR3 extends over 13 amino acids. Germline lookup yields CDR1 SGHRS and CDR2 YFSETQ.

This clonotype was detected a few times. This CDR3 is CASSFRWGGTDTQYF. CDR3 bases: TGCGCCAGCAGCTTCCGTTGGGGAGGCACAGATACGCAGTATTTT. This chain links TRBV5-1 with TRBJ2-3; weak D call: TRBD2 (5 bases). CDR3 size: 15 residues. Looked up from germline, CDR1 is SGHRS and CDR2 is YFSETQ. Trimming took 2 bases from V and 1 from J, leaving 11 bases between them. Supplemented by reference TRBV5-1 and TRBJ2-3, the full variable domain reads KAGVTQTPRYLIKTRGQQVTLSCSPISGHRSVSWYQQTPGQGLQFLFEYFSETQRNKGNFPGRFSGRQFSNSRSEMNVSTLELGDSALYLCASSFRWGGTDTQYFGPGTRLTVL.

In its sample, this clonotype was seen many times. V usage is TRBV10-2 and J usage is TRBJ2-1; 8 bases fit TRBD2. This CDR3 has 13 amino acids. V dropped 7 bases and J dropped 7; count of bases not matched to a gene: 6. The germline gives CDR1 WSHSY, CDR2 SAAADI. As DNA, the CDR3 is TGCGCCAGCACCCCGGGAGGGGTTAATGAGCAGTTCTTC. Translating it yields CASTPGGVNEQFF.

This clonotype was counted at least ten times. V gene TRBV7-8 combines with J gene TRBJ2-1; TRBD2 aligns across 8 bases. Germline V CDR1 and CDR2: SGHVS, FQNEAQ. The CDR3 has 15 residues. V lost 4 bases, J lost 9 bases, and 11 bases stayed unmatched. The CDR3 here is CASSSIPTSEGEQFF. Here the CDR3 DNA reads TGTGCCAGCAGCTCCATCCCGACTAGCGAGGGTGAGCAGTTCTTC. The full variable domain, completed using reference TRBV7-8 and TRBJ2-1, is GAGVSQSPRYKVAKRGQDVALRCDPISGHVSLFWYQQALGQGPEFLTYFQNEAQLDKSGLPSDRFFAERPEGSVSTLKIQRTQQEDSAVYLCASSSIPTSEGEQFFGPGTRLTVL.